This TCR beta chain is drawn from a study of cytomegalovirus exposure and HLA in healthy donors (dated by TCRdb to about 2017). Turning to the overall study: In an earlier analysis of approximately 640 of the donors, 250 to 350 Gb of sequence data and 90 million to 130 million unique TCR beta sequences from about 180 million T cells were reported. About 300 gigabases of sequencing data and approximately 85 million unique TCR sequences were included in an early release covering around 600 HLA-typed donors. The genetic ancestry cluster associated with self-reported Caucasian donors included 81% of the 398 genotyped donors. The study aimed to test whether signatures of past pathogen exposure could be identified by cataloging public T cell receptors. The T cell repertoires of under 700 subjects were profiled by immunosequencing and related to cytomegalovirus serostatus. In addition to the first cohort of roughly 700 subjects, a separate validation cohort of some 120 different subjects was used. The study combined high-throughput TCR immunosequencing, statistical association of individual TCRs with disease status, and machine learning to predict cytomegalovirus infection status. A later analysis re-examined previously published TCR beta repertoires from hundreds of donors and added high-resolution HLA genotyping to investigate patterns of TCR occurrence. Rather than drawing on any new phenotypic data, the later analysis identified candidate immune exposures from TCR beta sequences and the way those sequences occurred across donors. An earlier analysis of about 600 of the donors used high-throughput TCR beta sequencing to judge whether each TCR beta V gene segment behaved as functional or pseudogenic. Donor age, sex, ethnicity and CMV serostatus were collected together with the repertoire data. A later genetic analysis used genome-wide SNP genotypes for about 55% of the 666 donors, treating that subset as a discovery cohort. All discovery cohort repertoires had been generated on a single sequencing platform. HLA typing covered class I and class II loci at four-digit resolution. Typing coverage varied by locus: about 620-630 donors for A, B, C, DRB1 and DQB1; roughly 510 for DQA1; approximately 610 for DPA1; roughly 470 for DPB1. Roughly 5 DR-DQ haplotypes were treated as single units for association and clustering because of strong linkage in the cohort. Among around 400 genotyped donors of the cohort, an average of approximately 240,000 unique TCR beta nucleotide sequences were sequenced per donor, around a sixth of them non-productive. Results and caveats for the whole study, not just this receptor: A later genetic analysis reported fewer N-insertions in productive TCRs among donors in an Asian-associated ancestry cluster than the roughly 620-donor mean. According to a later analysis, most CMV-associated TCR beta chains appeared to be HLA-restricted, and the HLA associations seemed to be driven largely by CMV exposure. In a later analysis, HLA-associated TCR beta chains showed more clonal expansion and lower generation probabilities than non-associated chains that were equally common. In both the original and validation cohorts, the classifier was reported to diagnose cytomegalovirus status with high specificity and sensitivity. Because some donors lacked HLA typing at each locus, the association tests relied only on the typed subset. In a later analysis, several top co-occurrence clusters were reported to appear linked to parvovirus B19, influenza, CMV and Epstein-Barr virus. A few of the identified cytomegalovirus-associated TCR beta chains were confirmed in vitro to be specific for cytomegalovirus antigens. The cohort was sequenced for TCR beta chains only, and without alpha or paired-chain data the features that could be detected were limited. It was suggested by the authors that the approach could potentially be generalized to other disease states and immunological phenotypes. An association between a missense DCLRE1C variant and V-gene and J-gene trimming of TCR beta chains was found in a later genetic analysis and replicated in an independent cohort. The study gave a list of about 150 TCR beta chains associated with cytomegalovirus. According to a later analysis, TCR association rates differed among HLA loci, with DRB1 alleles showing the most associated TCRs and HLA-C alleles showing the fewest. Across donors, most TCR sequences were observed very rarely, whereas some public TCRs were present in many individuals. Fewer than 20 rarely observed V segments, including chromosome 9 orphons, were excluded from the earlier analysis of several hundred of the donors because counts were too low. Correlated functional status among segregating V segments might be attributable to linkage disequilibrium, but an unknown experimental factor could not be ruled out. At a false discovery rate of 0.05, a later analysis linked 16,951 TCR beta sequences to specific HLA alleles. Because the 87-base-pair reads could not distinguish some IMGT-functional V segments, including TRBV6-2 and TRBV6-3, those segments were excluded. An earlier analysis of roughly 570 of the donors showed that most TCR beta V segments appeared in productive rearrangements either about 87% or about 30% of the time, which broadly matched IMGT annotations. The sequencing pipeline was judged likely to have produced a cluster of highly shared sequence variants as a technical artifact. A further reported finding was that TCR beta sequences accurately predicted the HLA-A and HLA-B alleles for most subjects in the first cohort. Assigning TCR associations to individual alleles was difficult when HLA alleles, especially DR and DQ, strongly co-occurred. Immune exposure information for the cohort was limited to CMV serostatus. The presence/absence analyses assumed that sequencing depth was roughly uniform across donors, and that assumption may not be true.

A remark on this clone: Its antigen specificity is not known. No much larger clonotype is one base removed from it; base qualities were not supplied.

The CDR3 starts with the cysteine, ends with the phenylalanine, and has 15 residues. This entry keeps only the CDR3 DNA: 45 bases, framed from base 1. The junction shows trimming of 5 bases on V and 0 bases on J, and the gene matches do not reach 4 bases of it. CDR1 and CDR2 were assigned from the germline V gene (reference sequence) as SEHNR and FQNEAQ. The cohort was made up of under 800 healthy bone marrow donors. At the time of sampling, every cohort member was nominally healthy, though immune exposures that went unrecorded were likely present. The donor was CMV seropositive and belonged to the group of 250 to 300 seropositive cohort members. A peripheral blood sample was provided by each donor, and peripheral blood mononuclear cells were used for TCR beta sequencing. Genomic DNA extraction from the blood cell samples was performed with the Qiagen DNeasy Blood Extraction Kit. Libraries were prepared through the immunoSEQ multiplex PCR assay. A mixture of 60 forward primers for TCR Vbeta segments and 13 reverse primers for TCR Jbeta segments was used in the multiplex PCR. The CDR3 region of rearranged TCR beta genes was amplified from genomic DNA by a multiplex PCR assay. The Illumina HiSeq System was used to sequence the amplified TCR beta libraries as 87-base-pair reads. The study's processing was this. A later analysis tallied 80 million to 95 million unique TCR beta chains across the 600 to 700 repertoires, and about 10 million of those chains were shared by two or more donors. A nearest-neighbor algorithm error-corrected the raw reads and collapsed the reads into unique sequences, merging closely related sequences to remove PCR and sequencing errors. CDR3 sequences were aligned to IMGT reference sequences to assign V, D and J gene segments. Each retained sequence needed at least a six-nucleotide match to both a V gene segment and a J gene segment. Rearrangements were classified as productive when the CDR3 lacked stop codons and remained in frame with V and J, and all other rearrangements were classified as non-productive. CDR3 was defined according to IMGT convention as the region running from the second conserved V-encoded cysteine to the conserved J-encoded phenylalanine. Sequences without an unambiguous match to a single V gene segment were excluded from the earlier analysis of approximately 560 of the donors. In an earlier analysis of approximately 500 of the donors, a V segment was called functional when productive rearrangements were above 56.7%, and segregating when the standard deviation between donors exceeded 5%. A statistical classification framework was built to diagnose cytomegalovirus status from the catalog of TCR beta chain sequences. In a later analysis, V and J genes were assigned by comparing TCR nucleotide sequences against IMGT/GENE-DB human TR gene sequences. In a later analysis, CDR3 sequences and most-parsimonious VDJ recombination scenarios were assigned using the TCRdist pipeline. In a later analysis, every TCR beta chain was defined by the combination of its CDR3 amino acid sequence and its V-gene family, and reads without a unique V-gene family were dropped. A later analysis removed several hundred highly shared, low-generation-probability nucleotide sequences to deal with suspected cross-contamination and a sequencing artifact. In a later analysis, a clonal expansion index was calculated for each public chain from normalized within-repertoire ranks of inferred template counts. In a later analysis, generation probabilities were computed using a VDJ recombination model fitted to out-of-frame rearrangements, and the results were checked against IGoR. Hypergeometric tests were used in a later analysis to score TCR-TCR, TCR-HLA and TCR-CMV co-occurrence, with a repertoire-size bias correction applied to the TCR pairs. To estimate false discovery rates, a later analysis permuted the HLA or CMV assignments 20 times. A later analysis grouped co-occurring TCRs with DBSCAN, adding TCRdist sequence similarity when clustering within HLA-allele-positive subsets. Repertoires with fewer than 30,000 or more than 120,000 public chains were left out of co-occurrence clustering, as were roughly five repertoires with anomalous nucleotide sharing. Imported from immuneACCESS, the table was reduced by TCRdb to in-frame sequences with V and J called. These copies leave out some clones; in studies compared against another copy, an unresolved V gene accounts for under half, and the cause of the remainder is not known. V, J and clone size were drawn from that table, and D and trimming were deduced from the DNA. The sample yields tens of thousands of clones; approximately 77% were counted once. 7.4% of the sample comes from the top ten.

Source material: PBMCs. The chain couples TRBV7-9 to TRBJ2-1, with 7 central nucleotides matching TRBD2. The receptor was derived from a woman aged 30 to 39 in good health and CMV-seropositive. The CDR3 reads CASSPGGSSYNEQFF. In nucleotide form, the sequence is TGTGCCAGCAGCCCCGGGGGGAGCTCCTACAATGAGCAGTTCTTC.